The 31 T cell receptor beta chains given below trace back to one sample, sequenced in a study of CD8 T cells in ankylosing spondylitis. TCRdb used MiXCR to reprocess the 5' RACE reads, holding one entry per CDR3 protein. In the table there are 670,000 or so distinct CDR3 sequences, roughly 19% of which are singletons. General study results and limits: Ankylosing spondylitis blood seemed to carry a telltale TCR beta motif made of several highly homologous variants.

These receptors' antigens are unknown. Material: blood, either unsorted or a sorted T cell fraction (not recorded which). These TCRs come from a male donor with ankylosing spondylitis.

This clonotype was observed a handful of times. J is TRBJ2-5 and V is TRBV4-2; 8 nucleotides agree with TRBD1. The CDR3 is made up of 17 amino acids. CDR1 and CDR2 from the germline V gene are LGHNA and YNFKEQ. After removal of 0 bases from V and 4 bases from J, the junction contained 10 bases not matched to a gene. The CDR3: CASSQDMVQGVGETQYF. CDR3 sequence (DNA): TGTGCCAGCAGCCAAGATATGGTACAGGGGGTGGGAGAGACCCAGTACTTC.

Written as DNA, the CDR3 is TGCAGCGTTGAAGAGCTTGTGCCGTACTTC. Encoded protein: CSVEELVPYF. This sequence joins TRBV29-1 and TRBJ2-5; D gene ambiguous. The V end lost 0 bases, the J end lost 13 bases, and 9 bases lay between the germline ends. The CDR3 extends over 10 amino acids. Germline V gene sequence: CDR1 SQVTM, CDR2 ANQGSEA.

This clonotype was counted a few times. The CDR3 region has the DNA TGTGCCAGCAGCGGGGGACTAGCGGGAACCTACGAGCAGTACTTC. Its translation: CASSGGLAGTYEQYF. The V call is TRBV7-9, the J call TRBJ2-7, with 13 nucleotides matching TRBD2. V lost 5 bases to trimming and J lost 2 bases; unmatched junction nucleotides: 3. This CDR3 is built from 15 residues. CDR1 is SEHNR and CDR2 is FQNEAQ in the germline V gene (reference sequence).

This clonotype has a count of ten or more. The germline gene is not matched at one end of the junction; a read error may be the cause. CDR3 residues: CASSLGTDNSPLHF. CDR3 in DNA: TGTGCCAGCAGTTTAGGGACAGATAATTCACCCCTCCACTTT. The chain links TRBV5-1 to TRBJ1-6; 7 positions match TRBD1. CDR3 length: 14 residues. Germline-derived CDR1 and CDR2 are SGHRS and YFSETQ. Supplemented by reference TRBV5-1 and TRBJ1-6, the full variable domain reads KAGVTQTPRYLIKTRGQQVTLSCSPISGHRSVSWYQQTPGQGLQFLFEYFSETQRNKGNFPGRFSGRQFSNSRSEMNVSTLELGDSALYLCASSLGTDNSPLHFGNGTRLTVT.

Only a few counts were recorded for this clonotype. The CDR3 bases are TGTGCCAGCAGCCCAGGACAGGCCTCGGGAGAGACCCAGTACTTC. This translates into CASSPGQASGETQYF. The rearrangement uses TRBV11-2 and TRBJ2-5; 7 bases map to TRBD1. CDR1 is SGHAT and CDR2 is FQNNGV in the germline V gene. Trimming at V came to 5 bases and at J to 4 bases, leaving 10 bases not matched to a gene. The CDR3 loop spans 15 amino acids. The full variable domain, its missing parts supplied by reference TRBV11-2 and TRBJ2-5, is EAGVAQSPRYKIIEKRQSVAFWCNPISGHATLYWYQQILGQGPKLLIQFQNNGVVDDSQLPKDRFSAERLKGVDSTLKIQPAKLEDSAVYLCASSPGQASGETQYFGPGTRLLVL.

On this clonotype itself: An end of the junction differs from the germline gene, which may be a read error. Here the CDR3 reads CSFEGTVEDTQYF. DNA for the CDR3: TGCAGCTTTGAAGGGACAGTGGAAGATACGCAGTATTTT. The chain joins TRBV29-1 to TRBJ2-3; 7 nucleotides agree with TRBD1. This CDR3 comprises 13 residues. CDR1 and CDR2 (germline): SQVTM, ANQGSEA.

This clonotype was found a few times. The chain joins TRBV4-3 to TRBJ1-2; 8 bases align to TRBD1. Germline trimming cut 3 bases from V and 7 bases from J; bases unmatched to any gene: 7. This CDR3 is built from 14 residues. In germline, CDR1 is LGHNA, CDR2 YSLEER. The chain's CDR3 is CASSHKTGVLGYTF. The CDR3 region has the DNA TGCGCCAGCAGCCACAAGACAGGGGTTCTTGGCTACACCTTC.

The gene calls are TRBV20-1 and TRBJ1-5, with D tentatively TRBD1 (6 bases). V lost 0 bases, J lost 0 bases, and 18 bases lay in between. Germline-derived CDR1 and CDR2 are DFQATT and SNEGSKA (reference sequence). There are 18 residues in the CDR3. The CDR3 DNA reads as TGCAGTGCTAGAGATGTTGGGACCGGGGGCTTTAGCAATCAGCCCCAGCATTTT. It is translated as CSARDVGTGGFSNQPQHF.

The chain combines TRBV4-1 with TRBJ2-2, with D perhaps matching TRBD1 (6 bases). From germline, CDR1 is MGHRA and CDR2 YSYEKL. This CDR3 contains 17 residues. Deletions cut 4 bases from V and 1 base from J, with 16 bases between. The CDR3 DNA is TGCGCCAGCAGCCTTCCCGCCGACAGGCAGAACACCGGGGAGCTGTTTTTT. Its translation: CASSLPADRQNTGELFF.

This clonotype was found a few times. The chain employs TRBV28 and TRBJ2-7, with 8 bases aligning to TRBD2. Germline V gene lookup returns CDR1 MDHEN and CDR2 SYDVKM. The CDR3 is 13 residues long. Unmatched junction bases numbered 4, after V lost 6 bases and J lost 3 bases. CDR3 protein: CASSTSGVYEQYF. CDR3 sequence (DNA): TGTGCCAGCAGCACTAGCGGAGTCTACGAGCAGTACTTC.

This chain uses TRBV6-1 with TRBJ2-1; D gene ambiguous. The CDR3 totals 16 residues. CDR1 and CDR2 from the germline V gene are MNHNS and SASEGT. V lost 2 bases, J lost 3 bases, and 14 bases lay in between. CDR3: CASSEPPRPVYNEQFF. Here the CDR3 DNA reads TGTGCCAGCAGTGAACCCCCACGACCCGTCTACAATGAGCAGTTCTTC.

V and J are TRBV29-1 and TRBJ2-1, with D possibly being TRBD1 (7 bases). Trimming took 3 bases from V and 4 from J, leaving 22 bases between them. CDR3 length: 17 amino acids. The germline CDR1 and CDR2 sequences are SQVTM and ANQGSEA. In DNA, the CDR3 is TGCAGCGTTGACGGGCAGGGGGGAAGAGTTGTTTACAATGAGCAGTTCTTC. Translated: CSVDGQGGRVVYNEQFF.

The chain recombines TRBV4-3 with TRBJ1-1; D is possibly TRBD1 (5 bases). Trimming cost V 1 base and J 11 bases, with 14 bases left between them. The CDR3 spans 13 residues. Germline CDR1 reads LGHNA; CDR2 reads YSLEER. CDR3 sequence reads: CASSQVNAGIAFF. CDR3 bases: TGCGCCAGCAGCCAAGTCAATGCAGGGATCGCTTTCTTT.

This clonotype was recorded at least ten times. The V gene is TRBV9, the J gene TRBJ2-1; the D gene is possibly TRBD2 (5 bases). The CDR3 length is 17 residues. From germline, CDR1 is SGDLS and CDR2 YYNGEE. Trimming left V 0 bases short and J 8 bases short, with 21 bases between. For the CDR3, the DNA is TGTGCCAGCAGCGTAGCCCCTCCCTTCACTAGTACCGATGAGCAGTTCTTC. Its translation: CASSVAPPFTSTDEQFF.

A few counts support this clonotype. The CDR3 DNA sequence: TGCGCCAGCAGCACCCTGCCGGGTGATAACAATGAGCAGTTCTTC. Residues: CASSTLPGDNNEQFF. The V and J genes are TRBV5-1 and TRBJ2-1; unclear D gene. Germline loops: CDR1 SGHRS, CDR2 YFSETQ. V was shortened by 4 bases and J by 5 bases, with 16 bases between the two germline ends. This CDR3 spans 15 amino acids.

The gene calls are TRBV20-1 and TRBJ1-4, with D uncertain. The CDR3 loop spans 13 amino acids. From germline, CDR1 is DFQATT and CDR2 SNEGSKA (reference sequence). V was clipped by 2 bases and J by 0 bases, with 4 bases between them. As DNA, the CDR3 is TGCAGTGCTAGATCAGCAACTAATGAAAAACTGTTTTTT. Encoded protein: CSARSATNEKLFF.

This clonotype has a handful of counts. The chain recombines TRBV4-3 with TRBJ2-3; 7 bases align to TRBD2. This CDR3 comprises 15 residues. Per germline, CDR1 LGHNA and CDR2 YSLEER. V lost 6 bases and J lost 2; bases outside the gene matches: 8. CDR3 sequence reads: CASSRRDYFTDTQYF. The CDR3 nucleotides read TGCGCCAGCAGTAGACGGGACTATTTCACAGATACGCAGTATTTT.

The rearrangement uses TRBV15 and TRBJ1-1; weak D call: TRBD1 (5 bases). Germline loops: CDR1 LNHNV, CDR2 YYDKDF (reference sequence). This CDR3 contains 16 residues. V lost 5 bases to trimming and J lost 1 base, with 17 bases between them. The CDR3: CATSGPWGSRNTEAFF. CDR3 DNA: TGTGCCACCAGCGGACCCTGGGGCTCGAGGAACACTGAAGCTTTCTTT.

V and J are TRBV12-3 or TRBV12-4 and TRBJ1-2; D is possibly TRBD1 (6 bases). V lost 0 bases and J lost 8, with 13 bases in between. There are 14 residues in the CDR3. CDR3 in DNA: TGTGCCAGCAGTTTAGCGGGACACTCGGGGGGCTACACCTTC. Translating gives CASSLAGHSGGYTF.

This clonotype has more than one count but fewer than ten. The J gene is TRBJ1-6, the V gene TRBV12-3 or TRBV12-4, with TRBD1 as a possible D gene (5 bases). This CDR3 has 14 residues. Trimming shortened V by 6 bases and J by 6 bases, and 12 bases separated the two germline ends. The CDR3 spells CASSWDGPNSPLHF. Here the CDR3 DNA reads TGTGCCAGCAGCTGGGACGGTCCTAATTCACCCCTCCACTTT.

This clonotype was observed many times. The chain links TRBV5-1 to TRBJ2-1, with a tentative D call TRBD2 (6 bases). The CDR3 totals 13 residues. V was cut by 4 bases and J by 6 bases, with 11 bases left in between. CDR1 SGHRS and CDR2 YFSETQ come from the germline V gene. CDR3 DNA: TGCGCCAGCAGCCCGGGGACTTCCAATGAGCAGTTCTTC. Translating it yields CASSPGTSNEQFF.

This clonotype was seen only a few times. CDR3 nucleotides: TGTGCCAGCAGTCACCTGACAGGGGGTGTCGCCTACAATGAGCAGTTCTTC. Its translation: CASSHLTGGVAYNEQFF. V is TRBV12-3 or TRBV12-4 and J is TRBJ2-1; 9 bases are a match to TRBD1. CDR3 length: 17 amino acids. V was pared by 5 bases and J by 2 bases, with 10 bases of the junction left unmatched.

J is TRBJ1-4 and V is TRBV2; 7 bases line up with TRBD1. Germline CDR1 and CDR2: SNHLY and FYNNEI. This CDR3 region has 15 residues. J lost 3 bases, V lost 6 bases, and 7 bases had no gene match. The CDR3 coding sequence is TGTGCCAGCAGGGTACCGGGACAGCCTAATGAAAAACTGTTTTTT. Translating it yields CASRVPGQPNEKLFF.

The V call is TRBV29-1, the J call TRBJ1-2; D call uncertain. The CDR3 consists of 13 residues. V was pared by 2 bases and J by 4 bases, with 11 bases between. The germline V gene has CDR1 SQVTM and CDR2 ANQGSEA. The CDR3 nucleotides are TGCAGCGTTGAACTCGACCGGGGCTATGGCTACACCTTC. Protein product: CSVELDRGYGYTF.

This clonotype was counted many times. This chain connects TRBV12-3 or TRBV12-4 to TRBJ2-3, with D possibly called TRBD1 or TRBD2 (5 bases each). The germline V and J ends were trimmed by 3 bases and 4 bases, with 8 bases remaining between them. The CDR3 runs 13 residues. Here the CDR3 DNA reads TGTGCCAGCAGTTTCGGGGCCCCAGATACGCAGTATTTT. Its protein is CASSFGAPDTQYF.

V usage is TRBV27 and J usage is TRBJ2-1; no clear D. The CDR3 has 15 residues. Germline assignment: CDR1 MNHEY and CDR2 SMNVEV (reference sequence). V was clipped by 5 bases and J by 3 bases, with 14 bases between them. The CDR3 sequence is CASSDGGTNYNEQFF. In nucleotides, the CDR3 is TGTGCCAGCAGTGACGGCGGAACTAACTACAATGAGCAGTTCTTC.

This clonotype has a handful of counts. This chain uses TRBV20-1 with TRBJ2-7, with 12 bases aligning to TRBD2. With V trimmed by 0 bases and J by 1 base, 7 bases remained unmatched. Germline CDR1 DFQATT, CDR2 SNEGSKA (reference sequence). CDR3 length: 17 amino acids. In DNA, the CDR3 is TGCAGTGCTAGAGATACGGGGACTAGCGGGTCTTCCTACGAGCAGTACTTC. Its translation: CSARDTGTSGSSYEQYF.

This clonotype showed up just a few times. The chain links TRBV18 to TRBJ1-5; no clear D gene. Trimming removed 3 bases at V and 1 base at J, with 4 bases between. This CDR3 has 13 residues. CDR1 and CDR2 from the germline V gene are KGHSH and LQKENI. The CDR3 here is CASSPASNQPQHF. The CDR3, as DNA: TGTGCCAGCTCACCCGCCAGCAATCAGCCCCAGCATTTT.

The chain recombines TRBV20-1 with TRBJ2-7; 14 bases fit TRBD2. CDR1 DFQATT and CDR2 SNEGSKA come from the germline V gene (reference sequence). V gave up 3 bases and J gave up 2 bases; unmatched junction bases: 6. CDR3 length: 16 amino acids. This chain's CDR3 is CSASQGLAGGPYEQYF. The CDR3 DNA reads TGCAGTGCTAGTCAAGGACTAGCGGGAGGACCCTACGAGCAGTACTTC.

This sequence joins TRBV27 and TRBJ1-1; TRBD1 agrees at 7 bases. The V and J ends lost 3 bases and 11 bases, in that order; junction bases with no gene match: 9. CDR3 length: 13 residues. CDR1 MNHEY and CDR2 SMNVEV come from the germline V gene (reference sequence). The CDR3: CASSFFRQGTAFF. Here the CDR3 DNA reads TGTGCCAGCAGTTTCTTCCGACAGGGTACGGCTTTCTTT.

This clonotype has only a few counts. This chain joins TRBV5-1 and TRBJ2-3, with 7 bases aligning to TRBD2. V shed 0 bases, J shed 3 bases, and the junction held 13 bases outside the gene matches. Germline loops: CDR1 SGHRS, CDR2 YFSETQ. This CDR3 comprises 18 residues. The CDR3 spells CASSLEWRAGKGTDTQYF. CDR3 DNA: TGCGCCAGCAGCTTGGAGTGGCGAGCGGGAAAAGGGACAGATACGCAGTATTTT.